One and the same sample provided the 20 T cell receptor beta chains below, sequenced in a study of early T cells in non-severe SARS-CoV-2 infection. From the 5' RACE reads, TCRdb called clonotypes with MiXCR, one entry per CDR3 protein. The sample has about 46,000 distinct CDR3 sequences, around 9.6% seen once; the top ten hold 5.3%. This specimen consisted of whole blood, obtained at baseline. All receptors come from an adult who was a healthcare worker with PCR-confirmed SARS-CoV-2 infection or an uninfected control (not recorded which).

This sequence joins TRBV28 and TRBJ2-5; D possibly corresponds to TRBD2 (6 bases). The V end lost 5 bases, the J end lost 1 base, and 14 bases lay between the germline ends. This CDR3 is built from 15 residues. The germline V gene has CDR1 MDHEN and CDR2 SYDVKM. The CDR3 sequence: CASSQPSDIQETQYF. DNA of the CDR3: TGTGCCAGCAGTCAGCCTAGCGACATCCAAGAGACCCAGTACTTC. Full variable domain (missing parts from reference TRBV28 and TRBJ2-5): DVKVTQSSRYLVKRTGEKVFLECVQDMDHENMFWYRQDPGLGLRLIYFSYDVKMKEKGDIPEGYSVSREKKERFSLILESASTNQTSMYLCASSQPSDIQETQYFGPGTRLLVL.

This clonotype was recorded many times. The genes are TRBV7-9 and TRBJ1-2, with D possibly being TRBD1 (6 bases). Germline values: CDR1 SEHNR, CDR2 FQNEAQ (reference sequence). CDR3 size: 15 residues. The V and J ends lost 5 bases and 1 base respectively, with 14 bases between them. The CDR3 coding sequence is TGTGCCAGCAGCCTGACAGGAGAGAATAACTATGGCTACACCTTC. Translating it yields CASSLTGENNYGYTF.

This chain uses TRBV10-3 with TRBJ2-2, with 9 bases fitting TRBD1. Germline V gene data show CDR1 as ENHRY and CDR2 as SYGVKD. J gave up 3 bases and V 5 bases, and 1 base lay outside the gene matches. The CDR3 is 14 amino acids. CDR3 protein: CAISWTGDTGELFF. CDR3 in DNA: TGTGCCATCAGTTGGACAGGGGACACCGGGGAGCTGTTTTTT.

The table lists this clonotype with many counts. DNA for the CDR3: TGTGCCAGCAGTTCCGGGACTAATGAAAAACTGTTTTTT. Translating it yields CASSSGTNEKLFF. This rearrangement joins TRBV7-9 to TRBJ1-4; D uncertain. Per the germline V gene, CDR1 is SEHNR and CDR2 is FQNEAQ (reference sequence). Trimming cost V 6 bases and J 2 bases, with 7 bases left between them. The CDR3 is 13 amino acids.

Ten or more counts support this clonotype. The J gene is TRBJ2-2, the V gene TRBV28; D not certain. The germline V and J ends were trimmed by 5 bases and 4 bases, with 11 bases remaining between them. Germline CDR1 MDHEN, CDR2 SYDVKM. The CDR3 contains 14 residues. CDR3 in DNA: TGTGCCAGCAGTAAAGGCAGTCTCACCGGGGAGCTGTTTTTT. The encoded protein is CASSKGSLTGELFF.

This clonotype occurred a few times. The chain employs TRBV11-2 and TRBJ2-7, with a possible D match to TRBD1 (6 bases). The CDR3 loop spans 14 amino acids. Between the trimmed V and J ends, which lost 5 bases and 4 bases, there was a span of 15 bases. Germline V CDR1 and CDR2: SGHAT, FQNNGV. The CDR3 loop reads CASSPEWTVYEQYF. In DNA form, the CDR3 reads TGTGCCAGCAGCCCAGAATGGACAGTATACGAGCAGTACTTC.

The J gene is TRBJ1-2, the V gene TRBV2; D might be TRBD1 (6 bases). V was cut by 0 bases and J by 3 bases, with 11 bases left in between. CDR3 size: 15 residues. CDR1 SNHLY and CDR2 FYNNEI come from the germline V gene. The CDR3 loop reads CASSEARDTHYGYTF. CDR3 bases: TGTGCCAGCAGTGAAGCCCGGGACACCCACTATGGCTACACCTTC.

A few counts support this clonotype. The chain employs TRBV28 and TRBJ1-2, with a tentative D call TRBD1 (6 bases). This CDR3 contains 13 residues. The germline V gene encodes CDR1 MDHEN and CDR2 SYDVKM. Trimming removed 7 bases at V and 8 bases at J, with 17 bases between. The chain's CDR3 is CASTRHRVNGYTF. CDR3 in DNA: TGTGCCAGCACTCGCCACAGGGTGAACGGCTACACCTTC.

CDR3 sequence reads: CASSQTGGELFF. CDR3 nucleotide sequence: TGTGCCAGCAGCCAGACAGGCGGGGAGCTGTTTTTT. The chain combines TRBV28 with TRBJ2-2, with TRBD1 as a possible D gene (6 bases). Trimming took 6 bases from V and 7 from J, leaving 9 bases between them. The CDR3 covers 12 residues. Germline CDR1 MDHEN, CDR2 SYDVKM. The full variable domain, rest sourced from reference TRBV28 and TRBJ2-2, is DVKVTQSSRYLVKRTGEKVFLECVQDMDHENMFWYRQDPGLGLRLIYFSYDVKMKEKGDIPEGYSVSREKKERFSLILESASTNQTSMYLCASSQTGGELFFGEGSRLTVL.

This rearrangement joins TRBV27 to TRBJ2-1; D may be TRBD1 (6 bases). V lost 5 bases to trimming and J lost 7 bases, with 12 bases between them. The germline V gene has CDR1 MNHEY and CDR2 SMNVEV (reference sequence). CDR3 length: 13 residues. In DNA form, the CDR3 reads TGTGCCAGCAGTATAACAGGGCCAAATGAGCAGTTCTTC. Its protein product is CASSITGPNEQFF.

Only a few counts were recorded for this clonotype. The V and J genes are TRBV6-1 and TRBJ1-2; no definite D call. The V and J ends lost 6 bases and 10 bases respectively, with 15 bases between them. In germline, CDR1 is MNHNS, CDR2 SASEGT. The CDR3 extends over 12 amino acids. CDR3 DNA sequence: TGTGCCAGCAGGGACCCCCAGGATGCCTACACCTTC. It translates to CASRDPQDAYTF.

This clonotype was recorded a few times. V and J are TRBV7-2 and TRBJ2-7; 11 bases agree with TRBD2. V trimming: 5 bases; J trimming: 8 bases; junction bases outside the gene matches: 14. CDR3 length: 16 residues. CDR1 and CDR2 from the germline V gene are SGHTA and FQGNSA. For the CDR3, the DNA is TGTGCCAGCAGCGACCCCGGGACTAGCGGTCTACGTCAGCAGTACTTC. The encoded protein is CASSDPGTSGLRQQYF.

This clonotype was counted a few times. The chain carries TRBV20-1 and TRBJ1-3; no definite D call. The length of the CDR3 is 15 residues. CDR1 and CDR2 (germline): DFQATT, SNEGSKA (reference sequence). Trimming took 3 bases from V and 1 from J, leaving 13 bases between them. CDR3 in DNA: TGCAGTGCTAGGGAGGAGGTCATGTCTGGAAACACCATATATTTT. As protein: CSAREEVMSGNTIYF.

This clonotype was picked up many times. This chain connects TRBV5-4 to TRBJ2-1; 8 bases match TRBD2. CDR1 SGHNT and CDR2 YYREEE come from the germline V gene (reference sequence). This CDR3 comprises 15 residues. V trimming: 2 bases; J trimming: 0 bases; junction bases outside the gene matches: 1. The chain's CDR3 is CASSFAGGSYNEQFF. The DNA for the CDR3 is TGTGCCAGCAGCTTCGCGGGGGGCTCCTACAATGAGCAGTTCTTC.

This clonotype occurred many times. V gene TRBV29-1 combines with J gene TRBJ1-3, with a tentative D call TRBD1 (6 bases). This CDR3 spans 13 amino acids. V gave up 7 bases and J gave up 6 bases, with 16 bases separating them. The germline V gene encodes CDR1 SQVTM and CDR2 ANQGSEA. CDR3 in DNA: TGCAGCGCCACAGGGAATGGAGAAAACACCATATATTTT. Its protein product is CSATGNGENTIYF.

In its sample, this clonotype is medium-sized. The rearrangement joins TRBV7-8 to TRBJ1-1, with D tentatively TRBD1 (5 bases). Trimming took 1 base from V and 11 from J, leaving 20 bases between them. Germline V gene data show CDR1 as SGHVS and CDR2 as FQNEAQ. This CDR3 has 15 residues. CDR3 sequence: CASSLGIGDSSRAFF. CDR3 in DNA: TGTGCCAGCAGCTTAGGGATAGGTGACAGCTCAAGGGCTTTCTTT.

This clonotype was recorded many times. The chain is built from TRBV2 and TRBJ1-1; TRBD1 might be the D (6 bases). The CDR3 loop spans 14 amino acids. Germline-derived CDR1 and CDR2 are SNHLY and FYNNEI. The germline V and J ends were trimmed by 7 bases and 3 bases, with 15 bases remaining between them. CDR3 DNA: TGTGCCAGCACCCTGGACCAGGGGTACACTGAAGCTTTCTTT. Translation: CASTLDQGYTEAFF.

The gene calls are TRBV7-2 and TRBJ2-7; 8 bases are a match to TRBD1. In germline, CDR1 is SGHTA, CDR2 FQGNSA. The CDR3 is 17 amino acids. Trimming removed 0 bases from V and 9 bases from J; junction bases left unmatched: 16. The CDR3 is CASSLAPITQGALGQYF. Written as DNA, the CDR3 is TGTGCCAGCAGCTTAGCGCCGATAACCCAGGGGGCCCTGGGGCAGTACTTC.

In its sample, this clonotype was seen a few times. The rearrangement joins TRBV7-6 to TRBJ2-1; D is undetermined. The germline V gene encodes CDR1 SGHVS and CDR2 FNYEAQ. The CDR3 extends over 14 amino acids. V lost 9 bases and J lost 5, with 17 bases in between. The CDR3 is CASSPRLRNNEQFF. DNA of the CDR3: TGTGCCAGTAGCCCAAGACTCAGAAACAATGAGCAGTTCTTC.

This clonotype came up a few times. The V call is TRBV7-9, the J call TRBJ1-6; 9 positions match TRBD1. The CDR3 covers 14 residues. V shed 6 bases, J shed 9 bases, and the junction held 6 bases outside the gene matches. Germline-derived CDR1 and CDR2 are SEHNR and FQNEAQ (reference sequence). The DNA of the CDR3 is TGTGCCAGCAGAGAAACAGGGGGCGTTTCACCCCTCCACTTT. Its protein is CASRETGGVSPLHF.